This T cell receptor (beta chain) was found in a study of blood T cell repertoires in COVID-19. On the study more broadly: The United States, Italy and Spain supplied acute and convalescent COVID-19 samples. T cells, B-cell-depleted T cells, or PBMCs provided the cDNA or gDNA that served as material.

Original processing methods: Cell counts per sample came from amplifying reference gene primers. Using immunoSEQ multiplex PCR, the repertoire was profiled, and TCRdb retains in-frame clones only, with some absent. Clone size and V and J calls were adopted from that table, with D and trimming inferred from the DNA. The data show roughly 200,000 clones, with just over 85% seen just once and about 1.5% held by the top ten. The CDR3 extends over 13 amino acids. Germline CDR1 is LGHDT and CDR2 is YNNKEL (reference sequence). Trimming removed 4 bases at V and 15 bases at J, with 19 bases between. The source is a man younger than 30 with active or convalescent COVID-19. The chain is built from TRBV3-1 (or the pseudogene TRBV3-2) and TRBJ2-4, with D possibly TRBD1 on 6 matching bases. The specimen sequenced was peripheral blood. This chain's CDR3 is CASSPDKTGKPYF. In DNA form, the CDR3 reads TGTGCCAGCAGCCCAGACAAAACAGGGAAGCCGTACTTC.